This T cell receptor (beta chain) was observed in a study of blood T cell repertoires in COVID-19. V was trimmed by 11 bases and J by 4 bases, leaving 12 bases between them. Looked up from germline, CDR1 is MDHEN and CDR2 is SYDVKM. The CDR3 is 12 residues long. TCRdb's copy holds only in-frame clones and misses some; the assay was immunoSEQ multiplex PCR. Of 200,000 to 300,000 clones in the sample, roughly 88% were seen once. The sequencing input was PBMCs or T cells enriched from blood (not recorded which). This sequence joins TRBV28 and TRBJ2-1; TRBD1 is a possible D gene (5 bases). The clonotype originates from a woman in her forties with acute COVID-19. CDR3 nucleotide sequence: TGTGCCGCGACGACAGCTTACAATGAGCAGTTCTTC. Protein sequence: CAATTAYNEQFF.